These T cell receptor beta chains were read from a single sample in a study of T cell repertoires in cytomegalovirus infection. Their antigens remain unidentified. TCRdb reprocessed the reads via MiXCR and lists one record per CDR3 protein. The top ten hold 43% of the sample, which has a few hundred thousand distinct CDR3 sequences, about 44% seen once. Material: cultured PBMCs, obtained from culture after CMV antigen stimulation. Every receptor here comes from a human donor in good health (CMV status not recorded). Some clones in this sample may be carry-over from other donors' samples. The CDR3 runs from the conserved cysteine through the conserved F or W. Fields, in order: D gene, clone size, J gene, V gene, CDR3 protein, CDR3 DNA. The D gene is left open where the match is weak. Not all rows give a size; the values are once, few, many and, for expanded clones, a class.

>-|-|TRBJ2-7|TRBV7-9
CASSSPDRRFSYEQYF
TGTGCCAGCAGCTCGCCGGACAGAAGATTCTCCTACGAGCAGTACTTC
>-|-|TRBJ2-1|TRBV12-3/TRBV12-4
CASSRALGGEQFF
TGTGCCAGCAGCCGAGCGCTTGGGGGTGAGCAGTTCTTC
>-|-|TRBJ2-1|TRBV7-6
CASSLNVGNEQFF
TGTGCCAGCAGCTTAAATGTGGGGAATGAGCAGTTCTTC
>-|-|TRBJ1-4|TRBV6-8
CASSRTYGEKLFF
TGTGCCAGCAGTAGGACATATGGGGAAAAACTGTTTTTT
>-|-|TRBJ2-2|TRBV7-2
CASSRTPKAGELFF
TGTGCCAGCAGCCGTACCCCCAAGGCCGGGGAGCTGTTTTTT
>TRBD2|-|TRBJ2-1|TRBV27
CATTYGRHNEQFF
TGTGCCACCACCTACGGGAGGCACAATGAGCAGTTCTTC
>-|-|TRBJ1-2|TRBV19
CASSTNLGPYGYTF
TGTGCCAGTAGTACGAATCTCGGTCCCTATGGCTACACCTTC
>-|-|TRBJ2-5|TRBV7-9
CASSTLTGRYQETQYF
TGTGCCAGCAGCACCTTGACAGGAAGGTACCAAGAGACCCAGTACTTC
>-|-|TRBJ1-1|TRBV12-3/TRBV12-4
CASSFRGGGYEAFF
TGTGCCAGCAGTTTTAGAGGGGGTGGTTATGAAGCTTTCTTT
>-|few|TRBJ2-3|TRBV5-1
CASSYGEGTDTQYF
TGCGCCAGCAGCTATGGAGAGGGCACAGATACGCAGTATTTT
>-|-|TRBJ2-7|TRBV12-5
CASGPSWGGLGEQYF
TGTGCTAGTGGTCCATCCTGGGGGGGGCTCGGGGAGCAGTACTTC
>TRBD1|-|TRBJ2-1|TRBV6-5
CASSFSPKAWDRENNEQFF
TGTGCCAGCAGTTTCAGTCCGAAAGCCTGGGACAGGGAAAACAATGAGCAGTTCTTC
>-|-|TRBJ2-6|TRBV6-1
CATKPGRISGANVLTF
TGTGCCACCAAACCGGGACGGATCTCTGGGGCCAACGTCCTGACTTTC
>-|-|TRBJ2-1|TRBV11-3
CASSRTAGSEQFF
TGTGCCAGCAGCCGTACTGCGGGTTCTGAGCAGTTCTTC
>TRBD1|-|TRBJ2-3|TRBV11-2
CASSFSGGLGDTQYF
TGTGCCAGCAGCTTCTCAGGGGGTCTGGGCGATACGCAGTATTTT
>-|few|TRBJ2-7|TRBV7-2
CASSPRHTSREQYF
TGTGCCAGCAGCCCACGACACACATCACGCGAGCAGTACTTC
>TRBD1|few|TRBJ2-4|TRBV7-8
CASSYRTGPPKNIQYF
TGTGCCAGCAGCTACCGGACAGGGCCCCCAAAAAACATTCAGTACTTC
>-|-|TRBJ1-2|TRBV6-1
CASSEVSPRAGYGYTF
TGTGCCAGCAGTGAGGTATCGCCCCGGGCAGGCTATGGCTACACCTTC
>TRBD2|-|TRBJ2-5|TRBV29-1
CSVKTSGTETQYF
TGCAGCGTCAAGACTAGCGGGACGGAGACCCAGTACTTC